This T cell receptor beta chain is drawn from a study of CD8 T cells in ankylosing spondylitis. MiXCR was run by TCRdb on the 5' RACE reads, yielding one entry per CDR3 protein. The table lists 100,000 or so distinct CDR3 sequences, less than 25% of them singletons, with about 12% in the top ten. This clonotype showed up many times. The origin of this receptor is a male donor with ankylosing spondylitis. Source material: synovial fluid, either unsorted or a sorted T cell fraction (not recorded which).

As DNA, the CDR3 is TGCAGTGCAACAGGGCGGGGGGCTTGGAACACTGAAGCTTTCTTT. Translation gives CSATGRGAWNTEAFF. The gene calls are TRBV20-1 and TRBJ1-1, with D tentatively TRBD1 (6 bases). Trimming took off 6 bases at V and 1 base at J, with 18 bases between the two ends. This CDR3 is built from 15 residues. The germline gives CDR1 DFQATT, CDR2 SNEGSKA (reference sequence).